Sequencing of this T cell receptor beta chain was carried out in a study of T-cell reconstitution after alpha-beta-depleted transplantation in children. Study observations and caveats: Surviving thymic progenitors and recipient T cells were the source of high TCRbeta diversity at day 60 in some patients. It was reported that alpha-beta T cells came from several hundred expanded graft clones (about two months after transplant). Counts and diversity of T cells one year after transplant came mostly from newly produced T cells.

This clonotype was recorded at least ten times. Its cognate antigen is unknown. This sample's TCRbeta library carried unique molecular identifier barcodes. TCRdb used MiXCR to reprocess the PCR reads, holding one entry per CDR3 protein. This table holds 450,000 to 700,000 distinct CDR3 sequences, around 27% found once. J was trimmed by 4 bases and V by 5 bases; bases with no gene match: 2. The germline gives CDR1 SGDLS, CDR2 YYNGEE. The CDR3 spans 12 residues. This sequence was found in a boy under two years old with Wiskott-Aldrich syndrome, due to receive a stem cell transplant. The specimen comprised PBMCs, sampled before TCRalphabeta/CD19-depleted stem cell transplant. The gene calls are TRBV9 and TRBJ1-2; 7 nucleotides agree with TRBD1. In nucleotides, the CDR3 is TGTGCCAGCAGGGGGACAGTCTATGGCTACACCTTC. This gives the protein CASRGTVYGYTF. Using reference TRBV9 and TRBJ1-2 for the parts outside the CDR3, the full variable domain is DSGVTQTPKHLITATGQRVTLRCSPRSGDLSVYWYQQSLDQGLQFLIQYYNGEERAKGNILERFSAQQFPDLHSELNLSSLELGDSALYFCASRGTVYGYTFGSGTRLTVV.